A single sample gave rise to the 24 T cell receptor beta chains below, sequenced in a study of OX40 agonist ivuxolimab in advanced cancers. Receptors were amplified or captured by the immunoSEQ multiplex PCR assay. The source is immuneACCESS, and TCRdb retained only in-frame sequences with V and J called. Part of the clones is not carried over; for the studies checked, unresolved V genes explain less than half of this, and the remainder is unexplained. This sample comprises just over 60,000 clones, 92% of them detected only once. The ten largest account for approximately 0.62% of the sample. Material: CD4+ or CD8+ T cells sorted from blood, obtained in a trial of the OX40 agonist ivuxolimab. The receptors derive from an adult with an advanced solid tumor such as melanoma, head and neck, liver or kidney cancer.

The chain is built from TRBV10-3 and TRBJ1-2, with TRBD1 matching 7 bases. Germline loops: CDR1 ENHRY, CDR2 SYGVKD. This CDR3 has 14 residues. V shed 2 bases and J 6 bases; nucleotides not matched to a gene: 6. CDR3 loop: CAISEGRGVDGYTF. DNA for the CDR3: TGTGCCATCAGTGAGGGCAGGGGGGTAGATGGCTACACCTTC.

The chain joins TRBV30 to TRBJ2-7; 8 bases line up with TRBD2. V lost 5 bases, J lost 1 base, and 10 bases stayed unmatched. The CDR3 is 15 amino acids. CDR1 and CDR2 (germline): GTSNPN, SVGIG (reference sequence). The CDR3: CAWSREALKSYEQYF. The CDR3 DNA is TGTGCCTGGTCGCGGGAGGCCCTCAAATCCTACGAGCAGTACTTC.

V gene TRBV4-1 combines with J gene TRBJ2-3; weak D call: TRBD2 (5 bases). Germline values: CDR1 MGHRA, CDR2 YSYEKL. V shed 0 bases and J shed 9 bases, with 13 bases lying between them. CDR3 size: 14 residues. CDR3 sequence: CASSQDGRGDTQYF. The CDR3 nucleotides are TGCGCCAGCAGCCAAGATGGCCGGGGAGACACGCAGTATTTT.

This chain connects TRBV2 to TRBJ2-5, with D possibly TRBD1 on 6 matching bases. V dropped 6 bases and J dropped 5 bases, with 19 bases sitting between them. The CDR3 runs to 15 residues. Per the germline V gene, CDR1 is SNHLY and CDR2 is FYNNEI. The CDR3 coding sequence is TGTGCCAGCAGGTCAGGGGCTTTAAGGGCGGAGACCCAGTACTTC. This gives the protein CASRSGALRAETQYF.

V gene TRBV27 combines with J gene TRBJ2-4; 9 bases are shared with TRBD2. V was pared by 4 bases and J by 6 bases, with 7 bases of the junction left unmatched. Germline values: CDR1 MNHEY, CDR2 SMNVEV (reference sequence). This CDR3 comprises 15 residues. The DNA of the CDR3 is TGTGCCAGCAGTTCGCCCAGTAGCGGGGGAAACATTCAGTACTTC. Translated, it gives CASSSPSSGGNIQYF.

This chain joins TRBV2 and TRBJ1-3; D remains unclear. This CDR3 is 14 amino acids long. The ends were cut back, 11 bases at V and 0 bases at J, with 14 bases in the middle. Per germline, CDR1 SNHLY and CDR2 FYNNEI. CDR3 sequence (DNA): TGTGCCTGCGCAGCCGGGAGCTCTGGAAACACCATATATTTT. This gives the protein CACAAGSSGNTIYF.

This chain connects TRBV30 to TRBJ2-1; D might be TRBD2 (6 bases). Trimming took 5 bases from V and 9 from J, leaving 14 bases between them. The CDR3 is made up of 12 amino acids. Germline assignment: CDR1 GTSNPN and CDR2 SVGIG (reference sequence). The CDR3 DNA sequence: TGTGCCTGGGAAAGTAGCGGAGGTGAGCAGTTCTTC. Its protein is CAWESSGGEQFF.

J is TRBJ2-1 and V is TRBV6-5; D gene ambiguous. Between the trimmed V and J ends, which lost 5 bases and 5 bases, there was a span of 10 bases. The CDR3 consists of 13 residues. CDR1 is MNHEY and CDR2 is SVGAGI in the germline V gene. For the CDR3, the DNA is TGTGCCAGCAGTGACGGGCAAAACAATGAGCAGTTCTTC. Translated, it gives CASSDGQNNEQFF.

This clone was counted a single time. The J gene is TRBJ2-7, the V gene TRBV7-9; TRBD1 might be the D (8 bases). CDR3 length equals 15 residues. V was trimmed by 5 bases and J by 7 bases, leaving 21 bases between them. Looked up from germline, CDR1 is SEHNR and CDR2 is FQNEAQ (reference sequence). Here the CDR3 reads CASSLRGQGGGEQYF. The CDR3 DNA reads TGTGCCAGCAGCCTGCGCGGACAGGGAGGGGGTGAGCAGTACTTC.

The chain joins TRBV19 to TRBJ2-1; TRBD2 agrees at 11 bases. Germline lookup yields CDR1 LNHDA and CDR2 SQIVND (reference sequence). The CDR3 has 15 residues. The J segment lost 6 bases and the V segment lost 6 bases, leaving 7 bases of the junction unmatched. CDR3 amino acids: CASRHASGGRNEQFF. The CDR3 region has the DNA TGTGCCAGTAGGCACGCTAGCGGGGGGCGCAATGAGCAGTTCTTC.

This rearrangement joins TRBV7-6 to TRBJ1-1; no firm D call. Trimming removed 2 bases from V and 1 base from J, with 5 bases in between. CDR3 size: 13 residues. Germline loops: CDR1 SGHVS, CDR2 FNYEAQ. CDR3: CASSLSGNTEAFF. CDR3 nucleotide sequence: TGTGCCAGCAGCTTATCCGGGAACACTGAAGCTTTCTTT.

CDR3 residues: CASSLREGRFNEQFF. CDR3 sequence (DNA): TGTGCCAGCAGCCTACGGGAGGGCCGTTTCAATGAGCAGTTCTTC. This chain uses TRBV6-1 with TRBJ2-1, with 8 bases fitting TRBD2. The CDR3 covers 15 residues. Germline trimming cut 6 bases from V and 6 bases from J; bases unmatched to any gene: 10. The germline CDR1 and CDR2 sequences are MNHNS and SASEGT.

This clone was seen a single time. This sequence joins TRBV5-5 and TRBJ1-1; weak D call: TRBD1 (6 bases). Trimming took off 4 bases at V and 10 bases at J, with 23 bases between the two ends. The CDR3 extends over 15 amino acids. Germline lookup yields CDR1 SGHKS and CDR2 YYEKEE (reference sequence). The CDR3 region has the DNA TGTGCCAGCAGCCAGCGACCAGGGGTCCTACGAGGAGCTTTCTTT. This gives the protein CASSQRPGVLRGAFF.

V usage is TRBV5-6 and J usage is TRBJ1-2; 8 bases agree with TRBD1. Germline loops: CDR1 SGHDT, CDR2 YYEEEE. There are 17 residues in the CDR3. J gave up 4 bases and V 2 bases, and 13 bases lay outside the gene matches. The CDR3 reads CASSFRIAQDRAYGYTF. DNA of the CDR3: TGTGCCAGCAGCTTCCGTATCGCCCAGGACAGGGCCTATGGCTACACCTTC.

This clone was observed once. For the CDR3, the DNA is TGCGCCAGCAGCCACGCTCTAGCGGGGGGGCTGGATACGCAGTATTTT. This translates into CASSHALAGGLDTQYF. The rearrangement links TRBV5-1 to TRBJ2-3; TRBD2 agrees at 12 bases. With 4 bases clipped from V and 6 bases from J, the junction kept 9 bases outside the gene matches. Germline V gives CDR1 SGHRS, CDR2 YFSETQ. CDR3 size: 16 residues. Full variable domain (rest looked up from reference TRBV5-1 and TRBJ2-3): KAGVTQTPRYLIKTRGQQVTLSCSPISGHRSVSWYQQTPGQGLQFLFEYFSETQRNKGNFPGRFSGRQFSNSRSEMNVSTLELGDSALYLCASSHALAGGLDTQYFGPGTRLTVL.

This sequence joins TRBV30 and TRBJ1-5, with 7 nucleotides matching TRBD1. The length of the CDR3 is 13 residues. Losses at the gene ends were 1 base for V and 5 bases for J; bases not matched to a gene: 2. Germline loops: CDR1 GTSNPN, CDR2 SVGIG (reference sequence). The CDR3 nucleotides read TGTGCCTGGAGTGCCGGGACAGATCAGCCCCAGCATTTT. Translation gives CAWSAGTDQPQHF.

The chain joins TRBV7-2 to TRBJ2-1, with 8 bases aligning to TRBD1. J lost 2 bases, V lost 5 bases, and 5 bases had no gene match. CDR1 and CDR2 from the germline V gene are SGHTA and FQGNSA. The CDR3 has 15 amino acids. This CDR3 is CASSPTGDPYNEQFF. The CDR3 DNA follows: TGTGCCAGCAGCCCGACAGGGGACCCCTACAATGAGCAGTTCTTC.

The chain employs TRBV5-1 and TRBJ2-7; D unclear. The CDR3 length is 15 residues. Per germline, CDR1 SGHRS and CDR2 YFSETQ. V lost 3 bases and J lost 0, with 13 bases in between. The DNA for the CDR3 is TGCGCCAGCAGCTCCTACCGTCTGAGCTCCTACGAGCAGTACTTC. Translated, it gives CASSSYRLSSYEQYF.

The rearrangement links TRBV5-6 to TRBJ2-7, with 7 bases identical to TRBD1. V shed 4 bases, J shed 0 bases, and the junction held 7 bases outside the gene matches. The CDR3 totals 15 residues. In germline, CDR1 is SGHDT, CDR2 YYEEEE. The chain's CDR3 is CASSPRTGSSYEQYF. The CDR3 DNA reads as TGTGCCAGCAGCCCACGGACAGGCAGCTCCTACGAGCAGTACTTC.

The J gene is TRBJ1-4, the V gene TRBV6-5; the D gene is possibly TRBD1 (5 bases). The CDR3 is made up of 14 amino acids. V was pared by 7 bases and J by 8 bases, with 17 bases between. Germline V gene lookup returns CDR1 MNHEY and CDR2 SVGAGI. CDR3 in DNA: TGTGCCAGCACTATGGGGCAACGGTGGGAAAAACTGTTTTTT. Translation gives CASTMGQRWEKLFF.

The rearrangement uses TRBV9 and TRBJ2-1, with 7 positions matching TRBD2. Looked up from germline, CDR1 is SGDLS and CDR2 is YYNGEE. Trimming removed 4 bases from V and 0 bases from J; junction bases left unmatched: 4. The CDR3 loop spans 15 amino acids. CDR3 in DNA: TGTGCCAGCAGCACCGCTAGCGGCTCCTACAATGAGCAGTTCTTC. Protein: CASSTASGSYNEQFF.

This clone occurred a few times. The rearrangement uses TRBV29-1 and TRBJ1-1; D is unresolved. This CDR3 spans 11 amino acids. Germline-derived CDR1 and CDR2 are SQVTM and ANQGSEA. Trimming pared 7 bases from V and 1 base from J, leaving 7 bases between. Here the CDR3 reads CSGGENTEAFF. The CDR3 coding sequence is TGCAGCGGTGGGGAGAACACTGAAGCTTTCTTT.

The gene calls are TRBV5-6 and TRBJ2-7, with 8 bases that match TRBD2. The CDR3 has 17 residues. V lost 3 bases and J lost 3; bases outside the gene matches: 14. The germline gives CDR1 SGHDT, CDR2 YYEEEE. The CDR3 DNA follows: TGTGCCAGCAGCTCTTACAGAACCGGGACTAGTCACTACGAGCAGTACTTC. This sequence encodes CASSSYRTGTSHYEQYF.

In this sample, this clone turned up once. V gene TRBV10-3 combines with J gene TRBJ2-7; tentatively, D is TRBD1 (6 bases). The length of the CDR3 is 13 residues. Germline CDR1 reads ENHRY; CDR2 reads SYGVKD. V was clipped by 4 bases and J by 3 bases, with 10 bases between them. The CDR3 DNA reads as TGTGCCATCAGTGGACAGGAGTTCTACGAGCAGTACTTC. This translates into CAISGQEFYEQYF.